This T cell receptor beta chain emerged from a study of blood T cell repertoires in COVID-19. Study context: Acute-phase and convalescent COVID-19 samples originated in the United States, Italy and Spain. T cells, B-cell-depleted T cells, or PBMCs provided the cDNA or gDNA that served as material.

Original processing notes: Quantification of nucleated cells was approximated via reference gene primer amplification. Only in-frame clones appear in the TCRdb table, and some are missing; sequencing was by immunoSEQ multiplex PCR. The DNA was the basis for D and trimming; V, J and clone size are from that table. The sample shows about 130,000 clones, less than 90% of them seen only once. Germline V lookup: CDR1 MDHEN, CDR2 SYDVKM. Trimming pared 4 bases from V and 0 bases from J, leaving 12 bases between. This CDR3 region has 15 residues. The source material was peripheral blood. The chain recombines TRBV28 with TRBJ1-1, with D tentatively TRBD1 (5 bases). The source of this sequence is an elderly woman with acute or convalescent COVID-19. Here the CDR3 reads CASSSPRGMNTEAFF. Written as DNA, the CDR3 is TGTGCCAGCAGTTCCCCCCGGGGGATGAACACTGAAGCTTTCTTT. Full variable domain (rest looked up from reference TRBV28 and TRBJ1-1): DVKVTQSSRYLVKRTGEKVFLECVQDMDHENMFWYRQDPGLGLRLIYFSYDVKMKEKGDIPEGYSVSREKKERFSLILESASTNQTSMYLCASSSPRGMNTEAFFGQGTRLTVV.